This T cell receptor (beta chain) was captured in a study of breast tumors, draining lymph nodes, adjacent tissues. Study-level findings and limits: Findings are consistent with lymph node origin and intratumoral expansion of most tumor T cells. Tumors had less TCR diversity than lymph nodes, more than nontumor tissue. The lymph node origin of tumor T cells was framed as consistent with a hypothesis, not demonstrated.

Axillary draining lymph nodes of breast cancer patients supplied the node samples. TCRdb re-called the multiplex PCR reads with MiXCR, one entry per CDR3 protein. The sample contains some 140,000 distinct CDR3 sequences, approximately 21% of which appear only once. Trimming at V came to 1 base and at J to 4 bases, leaving 8 bases not matched to a gene. This CDR3 spans 15 amino acids. The V gene's germline CDR1 is GTSNPN and CDR2 SVGIG (reference sequence). As regards this clonotype: What it binds is not known.

Sequenced input: axillary lymph node tissue. This sequence originates from a female donor with breast cancer. Some clones in this sample may be carry-over from other donors' samples. The chain employs TRBV30 and TRBJ2-5, with 8 bases lining up with TRBD1. This CDR3 reads CAWSAQGAGGETQYF. CDR3 DNA: TGTGCCTGGAGTGCTCAGGGGGCCGGGGGAGAGACCCAGTACTTC. The complete variable domain, with remaining parts taken from reference TRBV30 and TRBJ2-5, reads SQTIHQWPATLVQPVGSPLSLECTVEGTSNPNLYWYRQAAGRGLQLLFYSVGIGQISSEVPQNLSASRPQDRQFILSSKKLLLSDSGFYLCAWSAQGAGGETQYFGPGTRLLVL.